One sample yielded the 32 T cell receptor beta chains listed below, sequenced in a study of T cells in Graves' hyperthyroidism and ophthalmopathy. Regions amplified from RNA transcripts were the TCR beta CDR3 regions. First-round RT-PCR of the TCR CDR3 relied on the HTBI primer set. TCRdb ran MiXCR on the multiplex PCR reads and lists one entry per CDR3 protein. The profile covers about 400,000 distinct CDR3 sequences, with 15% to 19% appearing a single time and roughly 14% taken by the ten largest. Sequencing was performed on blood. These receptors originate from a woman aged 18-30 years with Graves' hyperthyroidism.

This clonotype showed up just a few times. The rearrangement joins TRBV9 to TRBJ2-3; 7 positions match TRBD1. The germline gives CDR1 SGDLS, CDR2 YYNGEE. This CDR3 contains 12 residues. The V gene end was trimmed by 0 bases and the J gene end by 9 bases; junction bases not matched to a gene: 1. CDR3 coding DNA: TGTGCCAGCAGCGTAGAGACAGGGACGCAGTATTTT. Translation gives CASSVETGTQYF.

Here the CDR3 reads CASSIRGFTEAFF. As DNA, the CDR3 is TGTGCCAGTAGTATCAGGGGTTTCACTGAAGCTTTCTTT. The chain carries TRBV19 and TRBJ1-1; the D gene is possibly TRBD1 (6 bases). The V and J ends lost 3 bases and 4 bases respectively, with 9 bases between them. Per the germline V gene, CDR1 is LNHDA and CDR2 is SQIVND (reference sequence). There are 13 residues in the CDR3.

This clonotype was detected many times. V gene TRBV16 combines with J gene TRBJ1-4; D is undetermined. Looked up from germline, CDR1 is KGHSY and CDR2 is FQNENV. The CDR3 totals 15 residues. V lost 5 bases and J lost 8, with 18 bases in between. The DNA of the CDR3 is TGTGCCAGCAGCACAGTGAATTCCGGACGAGAAAAACTGTTTTTT. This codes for CASSTVNSGREKLFF. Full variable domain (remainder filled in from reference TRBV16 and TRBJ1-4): GEEVAQTPKHLVRGEGQKAKLYCAPIKGHSYVFWYQQVLKNEFKFLISFQNENVFDETGMPKERFSAKCLPNSPCSLEIQATKLEDSAVYFCASSTVNSGREKLFFGSGTQLSVL.

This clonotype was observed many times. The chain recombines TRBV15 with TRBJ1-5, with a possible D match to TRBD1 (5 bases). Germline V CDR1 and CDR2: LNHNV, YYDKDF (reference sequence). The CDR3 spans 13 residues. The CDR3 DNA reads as TGTGCTCAACCAGGAGTTGGGGGTCAGCCCCAGCATTTT. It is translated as CAQPGVGGQPQHF. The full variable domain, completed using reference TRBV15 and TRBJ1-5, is DAMVIQNPRYQVTQFGKPVTLSCSQTLNHNVMYWYQQKSSQAPKLLFHYYDKDFNNEADTPDNFQSRRPNTSFCFLDIRSPGLGDTAMYLCAQPGVGGQPQHFGDGTRLSIL.

The CDR3 region is CASSQGPPPFF. Here the CDR3 DNA reads TGTGCCAGCAGCCAAGGCCCCCCGCCGTTCTTC. The genes are TRBV6-2 or TRBV6-3 and TRBJ2-1; D ambiguous. V shed 6 bases and J shed 15 bases, with 15 bases lying between them. The length of the CDR3 is 11 residues. The germline V gene has CDR1 MNHEY and CDR2 SVGEGT.

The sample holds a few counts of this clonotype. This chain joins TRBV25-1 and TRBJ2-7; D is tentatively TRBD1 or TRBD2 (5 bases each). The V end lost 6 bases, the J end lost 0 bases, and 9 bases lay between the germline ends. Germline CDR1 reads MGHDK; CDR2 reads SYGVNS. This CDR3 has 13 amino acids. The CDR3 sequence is CASSGASSYEQYF. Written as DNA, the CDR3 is TGTGCCAGCAGCGGGGCAAGCTCCTACGAGCAGTACTTC.

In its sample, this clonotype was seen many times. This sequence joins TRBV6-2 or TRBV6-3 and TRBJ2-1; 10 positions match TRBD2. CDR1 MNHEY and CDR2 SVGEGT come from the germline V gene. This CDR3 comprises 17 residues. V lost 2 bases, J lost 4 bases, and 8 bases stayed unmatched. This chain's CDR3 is CASSYLLGLAEYNEQFF. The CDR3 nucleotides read TGTGCCAGCAGTTACCTTCTCGGACTAGCGGAATACAATGAGCAGTTCTTC.

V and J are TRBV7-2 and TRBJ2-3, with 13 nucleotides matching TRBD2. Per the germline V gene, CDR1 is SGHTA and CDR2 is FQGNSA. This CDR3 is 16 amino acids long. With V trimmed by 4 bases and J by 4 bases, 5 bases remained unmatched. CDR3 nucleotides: TGTGCCAGCAGCTCTAGACTAGCGGGGGGCGCAGATACGCAGTATTTT. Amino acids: CASSSRLAGGADTQYF.

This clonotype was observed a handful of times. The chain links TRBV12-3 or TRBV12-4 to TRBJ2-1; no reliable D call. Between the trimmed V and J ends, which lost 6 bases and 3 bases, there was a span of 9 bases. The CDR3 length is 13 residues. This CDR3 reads CASRADGYNEQFF. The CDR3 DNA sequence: TGTGCCAGCAGGGCGGACGGCTACAATGAGCAGTTCTTC.

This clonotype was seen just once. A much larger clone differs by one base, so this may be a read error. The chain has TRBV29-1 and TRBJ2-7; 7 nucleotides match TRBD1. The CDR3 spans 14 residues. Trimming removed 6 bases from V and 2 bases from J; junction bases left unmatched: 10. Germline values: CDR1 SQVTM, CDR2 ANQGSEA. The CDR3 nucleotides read TGCAGCGTCCGGGGAGTGACAGGGCCCTACGAGCAGTACTTC. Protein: CSVRGVTGPYEQYF.

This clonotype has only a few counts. The CDR3 nucleotides read TGTGCCAGCAGCTTCGGGAACCCCCTTAACTATGGCTACACCTTC. Its translation is CASSFGNPLNYGYTF. The chain links TRBV14 to TRBJ1-2; D unresolved. The V end lost 5 bases, the J end lost 1 base, and 14 bases lay between the germline ends. The CDR3 loop spans 15 amino acids. In germline, CDR1 is SGHDN, CDR2 FVKESK.

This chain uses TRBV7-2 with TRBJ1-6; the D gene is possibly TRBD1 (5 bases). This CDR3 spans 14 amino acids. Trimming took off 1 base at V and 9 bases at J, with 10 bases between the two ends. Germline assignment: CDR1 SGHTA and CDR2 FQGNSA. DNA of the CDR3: TGTGCCAGCAGCTTAGGGCAGGGCGGTTCACCCCTCCACTTT. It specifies CASSLGQGGSPLHF.

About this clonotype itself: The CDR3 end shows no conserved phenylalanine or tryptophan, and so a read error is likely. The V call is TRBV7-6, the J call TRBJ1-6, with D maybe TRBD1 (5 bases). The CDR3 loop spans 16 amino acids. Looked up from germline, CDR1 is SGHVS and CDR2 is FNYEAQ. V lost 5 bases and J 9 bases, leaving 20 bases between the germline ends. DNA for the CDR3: TGTGCCAGCAGCCCCAGGGCGGTGGCTATAGGTTCACCCCTCCACGTT. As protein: CASSPRAVAIGSPLHV.

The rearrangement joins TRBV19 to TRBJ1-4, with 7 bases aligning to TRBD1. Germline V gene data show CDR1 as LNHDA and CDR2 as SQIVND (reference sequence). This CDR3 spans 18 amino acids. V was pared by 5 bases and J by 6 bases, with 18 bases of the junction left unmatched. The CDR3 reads CASSLTGTVGPGDEKLFF. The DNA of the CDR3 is TGTGCCAGTAGTTTGACAGGGACGGTCGGCCCGGGCGATGAAAAACTGTTTTTT.

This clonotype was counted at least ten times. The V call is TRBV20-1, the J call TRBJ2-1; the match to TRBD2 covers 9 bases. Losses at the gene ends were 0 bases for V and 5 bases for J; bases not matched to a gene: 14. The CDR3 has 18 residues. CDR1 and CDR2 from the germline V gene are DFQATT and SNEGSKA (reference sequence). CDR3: CSARDRLAGYSPNNEQFF. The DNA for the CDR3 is TGCAGTGCTAGAGATCGGCTAGCGGGATATTCCCCCAACAATGAGCAGTTCTTC.

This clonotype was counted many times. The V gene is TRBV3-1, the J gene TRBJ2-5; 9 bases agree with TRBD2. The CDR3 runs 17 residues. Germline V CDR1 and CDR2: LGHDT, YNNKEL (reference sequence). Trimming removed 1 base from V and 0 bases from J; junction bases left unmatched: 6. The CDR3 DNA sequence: TGTGCCAGCAGCCAAGGACTAGCGGAGCGGTACCAAGAGACCCAGTACTTC. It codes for CASSQGLAERYQETQYF.

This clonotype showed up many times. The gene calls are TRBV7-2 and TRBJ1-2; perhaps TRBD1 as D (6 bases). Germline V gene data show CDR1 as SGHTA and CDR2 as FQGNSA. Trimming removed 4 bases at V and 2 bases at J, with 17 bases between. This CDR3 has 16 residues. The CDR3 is CASSSVLGGYNYGYTF. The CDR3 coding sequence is TGTGCCAGCAGCTCAGTATTGGGGGGCTACAACTATGGCTACACCTTC.

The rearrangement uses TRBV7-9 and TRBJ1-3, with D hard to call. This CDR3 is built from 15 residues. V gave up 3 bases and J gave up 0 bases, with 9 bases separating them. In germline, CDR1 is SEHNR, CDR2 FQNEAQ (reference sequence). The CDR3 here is CASSFDRPSGNTIYF. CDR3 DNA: TGTGCCAGCAGCTTTGATAGGCCCTCTGGAAACACCATATATTTT. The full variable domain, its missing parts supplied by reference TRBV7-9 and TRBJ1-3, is DTGVSQNPRHKITKRGQNVTFRCDPISEHNRLYWYRQTLGQGPEFLTYFQNEAQLEKSRLLSDRFSAERPKGSFSTLEIQRTEQGDSAMYLCASSFDRPSGNTIYFGEGSWLTVV.

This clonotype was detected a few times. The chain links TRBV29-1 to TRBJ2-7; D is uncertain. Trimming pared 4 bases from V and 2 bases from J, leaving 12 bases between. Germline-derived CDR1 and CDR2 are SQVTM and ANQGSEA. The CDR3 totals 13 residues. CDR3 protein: CSVGLSKTYEQYF. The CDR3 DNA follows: TGCAGCGTTGGACTTTCGAAAACCTACGAGCAGTACTTC.

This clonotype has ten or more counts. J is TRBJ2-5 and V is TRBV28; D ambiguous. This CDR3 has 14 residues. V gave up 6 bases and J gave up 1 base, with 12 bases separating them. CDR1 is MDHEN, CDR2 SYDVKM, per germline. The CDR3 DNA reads TGTGCCAGCAGGAACTGGGCTTCCCAAGAGACCCAGTACTTC. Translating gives CASRNWASQETQYF.

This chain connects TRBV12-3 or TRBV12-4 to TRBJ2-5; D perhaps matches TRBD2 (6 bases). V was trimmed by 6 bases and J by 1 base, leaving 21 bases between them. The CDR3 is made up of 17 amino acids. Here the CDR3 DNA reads TGTGCCAGCAGCGTAAATGAGAGGGACGGGAGCCAAGAGACCCAGTACTTC. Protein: CASSVNERDGSQETQYF.

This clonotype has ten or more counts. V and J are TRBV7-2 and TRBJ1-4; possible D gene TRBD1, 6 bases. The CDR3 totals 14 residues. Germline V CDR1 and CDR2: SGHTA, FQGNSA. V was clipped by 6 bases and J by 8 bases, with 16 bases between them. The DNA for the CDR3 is TGTGCCAGCAGGCCCGGGACAATCGAAGAAAAACTGTTTTTT. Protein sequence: CASRPGTIEEKLFF.

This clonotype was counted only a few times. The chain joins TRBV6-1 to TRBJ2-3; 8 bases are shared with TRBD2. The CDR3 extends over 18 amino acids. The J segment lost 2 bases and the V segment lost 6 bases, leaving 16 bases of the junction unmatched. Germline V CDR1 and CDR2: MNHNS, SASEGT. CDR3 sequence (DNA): TGTGCCAGCAGCCGCCGAGGAGTCGGGGGGGCTTTCACAGATACGCAGTATTTT. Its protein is CASSRRGVGGAFTDTQYF.

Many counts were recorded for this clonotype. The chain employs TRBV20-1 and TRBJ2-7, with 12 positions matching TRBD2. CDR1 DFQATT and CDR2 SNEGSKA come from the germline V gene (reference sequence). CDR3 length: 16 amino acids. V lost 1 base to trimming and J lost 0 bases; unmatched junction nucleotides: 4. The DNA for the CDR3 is TGCAGTGCTAGAGGACTAGCGGGGGCCGGCTCCTACGAGCAGTACTTC. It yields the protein CSARGLAGAGSYEQYF.

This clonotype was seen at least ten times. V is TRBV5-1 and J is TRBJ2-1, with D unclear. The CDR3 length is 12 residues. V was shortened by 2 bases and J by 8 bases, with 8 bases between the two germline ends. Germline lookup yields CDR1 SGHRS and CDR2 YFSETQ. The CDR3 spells CASSFMLDEQFF. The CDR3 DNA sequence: TGCGCCAGCAGCTTTATGTTAGATGAGCAGTTCTTC.

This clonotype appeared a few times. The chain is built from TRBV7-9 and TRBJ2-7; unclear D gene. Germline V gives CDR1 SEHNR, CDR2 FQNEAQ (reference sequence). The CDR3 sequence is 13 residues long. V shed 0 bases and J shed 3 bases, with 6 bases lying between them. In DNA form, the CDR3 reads TGTGCCAGCAGCTTAGCTGTTTTCTACGAGCAGTACTTC. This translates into CASSLAVFYEQYF.

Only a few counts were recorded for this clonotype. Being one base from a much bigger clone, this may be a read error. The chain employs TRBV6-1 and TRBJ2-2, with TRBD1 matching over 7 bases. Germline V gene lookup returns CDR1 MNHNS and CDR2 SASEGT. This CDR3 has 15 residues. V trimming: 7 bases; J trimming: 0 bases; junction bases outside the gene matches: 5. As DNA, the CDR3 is TGTGCCAGCACTCCCGGGACAGCGAACACCGGGGAGCTGTTTTTT. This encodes CASTPGTANTGELFF.

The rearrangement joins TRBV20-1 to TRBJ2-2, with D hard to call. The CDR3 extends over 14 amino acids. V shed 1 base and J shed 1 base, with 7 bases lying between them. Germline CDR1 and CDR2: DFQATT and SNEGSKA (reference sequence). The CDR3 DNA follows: TGCAGTGCTAGAGGGCTGGGGAACACCGGGGAGCTGTTTTTT. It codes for CSARGLGNTGELFF.

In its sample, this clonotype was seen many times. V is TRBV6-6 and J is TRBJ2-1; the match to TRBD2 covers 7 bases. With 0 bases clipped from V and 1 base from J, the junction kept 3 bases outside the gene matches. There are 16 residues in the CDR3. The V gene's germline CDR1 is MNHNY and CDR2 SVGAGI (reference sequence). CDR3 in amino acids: CASSYSSGVSYNEQFF. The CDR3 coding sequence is TGTGCCAGCAGTTACTCCAGCGGGGTATCCTACAATGAGCAGTTCTTC.

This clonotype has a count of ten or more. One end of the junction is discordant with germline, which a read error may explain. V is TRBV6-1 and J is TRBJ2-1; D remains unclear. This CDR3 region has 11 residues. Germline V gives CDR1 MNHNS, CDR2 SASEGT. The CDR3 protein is CASSEAGLIVF. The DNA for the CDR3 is TGTGCCAGCAGTGAAGCGGGCTTGATTGTCTTC.

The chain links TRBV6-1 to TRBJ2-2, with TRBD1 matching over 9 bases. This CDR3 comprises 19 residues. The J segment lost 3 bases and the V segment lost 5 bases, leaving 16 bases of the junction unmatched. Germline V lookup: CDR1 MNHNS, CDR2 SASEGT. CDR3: CASSYFTRLQGAYTGELFF. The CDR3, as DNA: TGTGCCAGCAGTTACTTCACCCGCTTACAGGGGGCGTACACCGGGGAGCTGTTTTTT.

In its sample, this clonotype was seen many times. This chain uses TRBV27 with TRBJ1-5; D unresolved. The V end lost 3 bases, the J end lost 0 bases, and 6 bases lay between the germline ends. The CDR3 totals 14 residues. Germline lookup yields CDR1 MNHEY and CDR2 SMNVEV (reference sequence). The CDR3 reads CASSFAVSNQPQHF. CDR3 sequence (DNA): TGTGCCAGCAGTTTTGCAGTTAGCAATCAGCCCCAGCATTTT.